One and the same sample provided the 23 T cell receptor beta chains below, sequenced in a study of response to subunit inactivated influenza vaccine. TCRdb processed the RT-PCR reads anew with MiXCR; each CDR3 protein has one entry. This table holds some 600,000 distinct CDR3 sequences, 13% to 15% found once. The source was PBMCs from blood, collected 14 to 15 days before vaccination. These receptors were obtained from a man between 50 and 59 years old who received an inactivated influenza vaccine.

With respect to this clonotype: Lacking the conserved final phenylalanine or tryptophan, this CDR3 likely reflects a read error. The chain uses TRBV28 and TRBJ1-3, with no clear D. Trimming left V 10 bases short and J 0 bases short, with 19 bases between. Germline CDR1 is MDHEN and CDR2 is SYDVKM. The CDR3 covers 16 residues. The CDR3 nucleotides are TGTGCCACCTTATCTCGTAGTTCCTTCTCTGGAAACACCATATATTTA. It codes for CATLSRSSFSGNTIYL.

This clonotype was picked up many times. This chain links TRBV20-1 with TRBJ2-1; TRBD2 aligns across 11 bases. Germline trimming cut 4 bases from V and 5 bases from J; bases unmatched to any gene: 4. Germline-derived CDR1 and CDR2 are DFQATT and SNEGSKA (reference sequence). The CDR3 has 14 residues. For the CDR3, the DNA is TGCAGTGCTACCGGGACTAGCGGAAACAATGAGCAGTTCTTC. As protein: CSATGTSGNNEQFF.

CDR3 nucleotide sequence: TGTGCCAGCAGCTTGCGCGGGGACAGCCCCTTTGGGCAGTTCTTC. Encoded protein: CASSLRGDSPFGQFF. V is TRBV5-5 and J is TRBJ2-1; D possibly corresponds to TRBD1 (7 bases). V lost 1 base to trimming and J lost 12 bases, with 20 bases between them. Germline V gene lookup returns CDR1 SGHKS and CDR2 YYEKEE (reference sequence). This CDR3 is 15 amino acids long. Looking up the rest from reference TRBV5-5 and TRBJ2-1 gives the full variable domain: DAGVTQSPTHLIKTRGQQVTLRCSPISGHKSVSWYQQVLGQGPQFIFQYYEKEERGRGNFPDRFSARQFPNYSSELNVNALLLGDSALYLCASSLRGDSPFGQFFGPGTRLTVL.

In this sample, this clonotype is medium-sized. The chain is built from TRBV20-1 and TRBJ2-3; 7 nucleotides agree with TRBD2. Germline trimming cut 5 bases from V and 1 base from J; bases unmatched to any gene: 6. The germline gives CDR1 DFQATT, CDR2 SNEGSKA (reference sequence). The CDR3 sequence is 14 residues long. In nucleotides, the CDR3 is TGCAGTGCTGGGAACGCGGGGGGCACAGATACGCAGTATTTT. This codes for CSAGNAGGTDTQYF.

The table lists this clonotype with a few counts. This rearrangement joins TRBV27 to TRBJ2-3, with D perhaps matching TRBD1 (6 bases). V shed 5 bases and J shed 3 bases, with 15 bases lying between them. The CDR3 runs 15 residues. Germline assignment: CDR1 MNHEY and CDR2 SMNVEV (reference sequence). The CDR3 DNA reads TGTGCCAGCAGTGGGTGGGACATTGTAACAGATACGCAGTATTTT. It specifies CASSGWDIVTDTQYF.

The chain has TRBV18 and TRBJ1-5; D remains ambiguous. The CDR3 totals 13 residues. Germline CDR1 is KGHSH and CDR2 is LQKENI. Trimming pared 3 bases from V and 8 bases from J, leaving 11 bases between. The CDR3 coding sequence is TGTGCCAGCTCACCGCTGATGGATGAGCCCCAGCATTTT. Translation gives CASSPLMDEPQHF. The entire variable domain, with the rest obtained from reference TRBV18 and TRBJ1-5, is as follows: NAGVMQNPRHLVRRRGQEARLRCSPMKGHSHVYWYRQLPEEGLKFMVYLQKENIIDESGMPKERFSAEFPKEGPSILRIQQVVRGDSAAYFCASSPLMDEPQHFGDGTRLSIL.

This clonotype was counted between two and nine times. The rearrangement links TRBV4-2 to TRBJ1-1, with D possibly being TRBD1 (6 bases). The CDR3 runs to 15 residues. Germline lookup yields CDR1 LGHNA and CDR2 YNFKEQ. Trimming removed 4 bases from V and 0 bases from J, with 12 bases in between. In DNA form, the CDR3 reads TGTGCCAGCAGCCTGGGGACACTCATGAACACTGAAGCTTTCTTT. Residues: CASSLGTLMNTEAFF.

This clonotype was found a few times. The chain recombines TRBV3-1 with TRBJ2-1; 8 bases are shared with TRBD2. V was pared by 2 bases and J by 10 bases, with 16 bases of the junction left unmatched. The length of the CDR3 is 17 residues. Germline loops: CDR1 LGHDT, CDR2 YNNKEL (reference sequence). CDR3 in amino acids: CASSQLSGSSGGGEQFF. CDR3 nucleotides: TGTGCCAGCAGCCAACTGAGCGGGAGCAGTGGAGGCGGCGAGCAGTTCTTC.

The V and J genes are TRBV6-5 and TRBJ2-7; 7 nucleotides agree with TRBD1. The CDR3 totals 16 residues. Germline values: CDR1 MNHEY, CDR2 SVGAGI. V was clipped by 2 bases and J by 4 bases; unmatched bases: 11. CDR3 DNA: TGTGCCAGCAGTTACACCCGGACAGGCGCCTTATACGAGCAGTACTTC. The encoded protein is CASSYTRTGALYEQYF.

This clonotype has only a few counts. The chain employs TRBV3-1 and TRBJ2-3; 10 bases align to TRBD2. Germline CDR1 is LGHDT and CDR2 is YNNKEL (reference sequence). This CDR3 comprises 16 residues. Losses at the gene ends were 6 bases for V and 4 bases for J; bases not matched to a gene: 10. DNA of the CDR3: TGTGCCAGCAGTTCCGCTAGCGGGAGTTGGGCAGATACGCAGTATTTT. Translated, it gives CASSSASGSWADTQYF.

The chain has TRBV7-9 and TRBJ2-6; the D call may be TRBD1 or TRBD2 (5 bases each). V was cut by 0 bases and J by 2 bases, with 11 bases left in between. The CDR3 is 17 amino acids. Germline V gene data show CDR1 as SEHNR and CDR2 as FQNEAQ (reference sequence). The CDR3 sequence: CASSLAVGGTGANVLTF. In DNA, the CDR3 is TGTGCCAGCAGCTTAGCGGTTGGGGGTACTGGGGCCAACGTCCTGACTTTC.

The chain employs TRBV2 and TRBJ2-5; D not certain. This CDR3 is built from 15 residues. The V gene lost 3 bases and the J gene lost 1 base, with 12 bases spanning the gap. CDR1 and CDR2 from the germline V gene are SNHLY and FYNNEI. CDR3 nucleotide sequence: TGTGCCAGCAGTGAGGGTAACATGGTCCAAGAGACCCAGTACTTC. Amino acid sequence: CASSEGNMVQETQYF.

This chain links TRBV28 with TRBJ1-1; the D gene is possibly TRBD1 (6 bases). The CDR3 spans 17 residues. The V end lost 6 bases, the J end lost 0 bases, and 20 bases lay between the germline ends. From germline, CDR1 is MDHEN and CDR2 SYDVKM. CDR3 loop: CASSLEQGVGLNTEAFF. As DNA, the CDR3 is TGTGCCAGCAGCTTGGAACAGGGAGTGGGGTTGAACACTGAAGCTTTCTTT.

CDR3 loop: CASSRAMNTEAFF. The CDR3 region has the DNA TGTGCCAGCAGCCGAGCTATGAACACTGAAGCTTTCTTT. J is TRBJ1-1 and V is TRBV6-1; D is unclear. From germline, CDR1 is MNHNS and CDR2 SASEGT. Trimming removed 6 bases at V and 0 bases at J, with 8 bases between. The CDR3 runs to 13 residues.

The chain has TRBV29-1 and TRBJ2-7; D call uncertain. Trimming left V 4 bases short and J 3 bases short, with 10 bases between. This CDR3 region has 12 residues. The germline gives CDR1 SQVTM, CDR2 ANQGSEA. This CDR3 is CSVVLQHYEQYF. The CDR3 coding sequence is TGCAGCGTTGTTCTACAGCACTACGAGCAGTACTTC.

This clonotype has a handful of counts. V is TRBV20-1 and J is TRBJ2-7, with 10 bases matching TRBD2. CDR3 size: 16 residues. The germline gives CDR1 DFQATT, CDR2 SNEGSKA (reference sequence). After removal of 6 bases from V and 5 bases from J, the junction contained 16 bases not matched to a gene. CDR3 DNA: TGCAGTGCGGAGGGGGCCAGCGGGAGGGCCCAGGACGAGCAGTACTTC. Translated: CSAEGASGRAQDEQYF.

The rearrangement uses TRBV29-1 and TRBJ1-1; tentatively, D is TRBD1 (5 bases). Trimming took off 5 bases at V and 4 bases at J, with 20 bases between the two ends. Germline lookup yields CDR1 SQVTM and CDR2 ANQGSEA. CDR3 length: 15 amino acids. The CDR3 protein is CSVYRDPLVGTEAFF. The CDR3 DNA sequence: TGCAGCGTTTACCGGGACCCCCTCGTCGGCACTGAAGCTTTCTTT.

The chain joins TRBV5-1 to TRBJ2-1; D perhaps matches TRBD1 (7 bases). CDR1 and CDR2 (germline): SGHRS, YFSETQ. The CDR3 covers 16 residues. The V end lost 3 bases, the J end lost 4 bases, and 17 bases lay between the germline ends. CDR3 region: CASSSETGEVYNEQFF. The CDR3 DNA reads TGCGCCAGCAGCTCCGAAACAGGGGAGGTTTACAATGAGCAGTTCTTC.

The chain is built from TRBV15 and TRBJ2-7; D possibly corresponds to TRBD1 (6 bases). Germline V gene data show CDR1 as LNHNV and CDR2 as YYDKDF (reference sequence). The CDR3 length is 20 residues. Trimming left V 1 base short and J 3 bases short, with 28 bases between. CDR3 region: CATSRVGQGFTGLWGYEQYF. As DNA, the CDR3 is TGTGCCACCAGCAGAGTAGGCCAAGGATTTACAGGGCTTTGGGGCTACGAGCAGTACTTC.

The table lists this clonotype with a few counts. The chain combines TRBV7-2 with TRBJ1-1; unclear D gene. The CDR3 consists of 15 residues. Deletions cut 1 base from V and 4 bases from J, with 13 bases between. The germline V gene has CDR1 SGHTA and CDR2 FQGNSA. The CDR3 loop is CASSLETRAGTEAFF. As DNA, the CDR3 is TGTGCCAGCAGCTTAGAGACGAGGGCGGGCACTGAAGCTTTCTTT.

The chain carries TRBV29-1 and TRBJ2-7; TRBD1 agrees at 10 bases. The CDR3 sequence is 17 residues long. V shed 0 bases and J 6 bases; nucleotides not matched to a gene: 14. In germline, CDR1 is SQVTM, CDR2 ANQGSEA. CDR3 protein: CSVEDPFTRDRGGEQYF. The CDR3 nucleotides read TGCAGCGTTGAAGACCCTTTTACCCGGGACAGGGGTGGCGAGCAGTACTTC.

The chain links TRBV5-1 to TRBJ2-3; possibly TRBD2 for D (5 bases). Germline assignment: CDR1 SGHRS and CDR2 YFSETQ. Trimming stripped 7 bases from V and 0 bases from J, with 18 bases between. This CDR3 is built from 16 residues. CDR3 loop: CASALLGGWSTDTQYF. The CDR3 DNA reads TGCGCCAGCGCGCTCCTTGGAGGCTGGAGCACAGATACGCAGTATTTT.

This clonotype was counted only a few times. The V and J genes are TRBV5-4 and TRBJ2-5, with 7 nucleotides matching TRBD2. The germline CDR1 and CDR2 sequences are SGHNT and YYREEE (reference sequence). The CDR3 has 13 amino acids. Losses at the gene ends were 10 bases for V and 4 bases for J; bases not matched to a gene: 10. The CDR3, as DNA: TGTGCCTATGCGTTTGGGAGGGTAGAGACCCAGTACTTC. Its protein product is CAYAFGRVETQYF.